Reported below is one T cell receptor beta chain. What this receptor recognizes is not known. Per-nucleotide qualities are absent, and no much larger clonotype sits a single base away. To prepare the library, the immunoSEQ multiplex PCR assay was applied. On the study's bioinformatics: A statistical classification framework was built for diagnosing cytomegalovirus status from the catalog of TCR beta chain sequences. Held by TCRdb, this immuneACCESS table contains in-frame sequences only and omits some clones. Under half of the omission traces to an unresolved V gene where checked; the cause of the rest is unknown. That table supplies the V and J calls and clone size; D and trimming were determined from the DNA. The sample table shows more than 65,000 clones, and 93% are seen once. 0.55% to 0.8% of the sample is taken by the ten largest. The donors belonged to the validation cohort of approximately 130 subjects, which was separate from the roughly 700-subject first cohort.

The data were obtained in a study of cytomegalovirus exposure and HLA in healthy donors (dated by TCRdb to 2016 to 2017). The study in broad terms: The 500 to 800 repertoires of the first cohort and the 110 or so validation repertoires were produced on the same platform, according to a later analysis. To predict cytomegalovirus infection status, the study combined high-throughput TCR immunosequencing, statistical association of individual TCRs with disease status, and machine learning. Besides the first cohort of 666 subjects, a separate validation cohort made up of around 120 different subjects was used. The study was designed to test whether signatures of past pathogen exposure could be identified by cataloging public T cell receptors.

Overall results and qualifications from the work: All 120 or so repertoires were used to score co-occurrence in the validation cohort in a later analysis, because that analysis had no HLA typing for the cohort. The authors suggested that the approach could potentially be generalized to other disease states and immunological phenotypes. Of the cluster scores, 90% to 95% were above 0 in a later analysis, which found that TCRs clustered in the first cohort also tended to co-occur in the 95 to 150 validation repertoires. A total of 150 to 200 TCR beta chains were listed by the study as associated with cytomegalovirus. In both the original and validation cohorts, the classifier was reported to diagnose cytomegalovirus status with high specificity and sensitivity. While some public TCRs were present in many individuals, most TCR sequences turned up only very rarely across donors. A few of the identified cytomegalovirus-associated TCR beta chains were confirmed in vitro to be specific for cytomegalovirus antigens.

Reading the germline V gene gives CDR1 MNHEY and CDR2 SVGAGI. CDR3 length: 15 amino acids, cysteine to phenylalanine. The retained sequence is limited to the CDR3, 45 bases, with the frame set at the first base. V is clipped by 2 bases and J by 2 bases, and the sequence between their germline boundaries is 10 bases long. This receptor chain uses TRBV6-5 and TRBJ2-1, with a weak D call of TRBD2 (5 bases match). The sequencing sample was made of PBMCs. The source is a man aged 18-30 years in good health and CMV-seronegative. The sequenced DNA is TGTGCCAGCAGTTACGGCGGGCCTGCCTACAATGAGCAGTTCTTC. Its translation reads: CASSYGGPAYNEQFF.